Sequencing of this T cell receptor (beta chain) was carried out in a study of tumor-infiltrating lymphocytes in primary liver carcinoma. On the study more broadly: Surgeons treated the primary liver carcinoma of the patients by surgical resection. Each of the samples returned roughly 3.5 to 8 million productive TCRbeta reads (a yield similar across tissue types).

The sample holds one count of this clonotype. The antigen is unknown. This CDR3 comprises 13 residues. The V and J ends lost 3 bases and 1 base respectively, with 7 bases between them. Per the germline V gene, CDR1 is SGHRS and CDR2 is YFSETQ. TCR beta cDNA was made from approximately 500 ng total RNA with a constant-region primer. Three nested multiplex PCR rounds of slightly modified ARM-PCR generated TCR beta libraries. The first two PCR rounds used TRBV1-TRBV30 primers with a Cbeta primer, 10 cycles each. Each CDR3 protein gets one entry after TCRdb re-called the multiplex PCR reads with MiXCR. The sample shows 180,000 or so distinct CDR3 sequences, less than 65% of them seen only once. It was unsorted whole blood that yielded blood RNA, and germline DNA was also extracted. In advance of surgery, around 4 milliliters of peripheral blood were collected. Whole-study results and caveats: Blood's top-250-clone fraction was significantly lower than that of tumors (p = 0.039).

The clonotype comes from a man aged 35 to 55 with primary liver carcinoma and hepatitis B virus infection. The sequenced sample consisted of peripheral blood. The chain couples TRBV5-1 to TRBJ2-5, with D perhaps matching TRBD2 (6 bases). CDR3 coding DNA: TGCGCCAGCAGCTCGGGGGTCCAAGAGACCCAGTACTTC. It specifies CASSSGVQETQYF.